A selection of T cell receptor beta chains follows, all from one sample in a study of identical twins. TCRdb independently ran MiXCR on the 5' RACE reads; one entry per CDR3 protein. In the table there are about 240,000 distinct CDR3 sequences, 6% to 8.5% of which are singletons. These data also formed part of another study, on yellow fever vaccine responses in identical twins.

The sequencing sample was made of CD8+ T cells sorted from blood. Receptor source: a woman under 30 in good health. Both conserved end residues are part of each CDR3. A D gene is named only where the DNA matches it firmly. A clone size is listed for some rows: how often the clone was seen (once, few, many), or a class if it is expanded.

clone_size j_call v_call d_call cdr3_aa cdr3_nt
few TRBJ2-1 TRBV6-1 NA CASRILGGSYNEQFF TGTGCCAGCAGGATCCTGGGGGGCTCCTACAATGAGCAGTTCTTC
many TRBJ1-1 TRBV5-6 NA CASSHGRLNTEAFF TGTGCCAGCAGCCACGGGAGGTTGAACACTGAAGCTTTCTTT
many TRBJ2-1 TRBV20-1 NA CSARADNYNEQFF TGCAGTGCTAGAGCGGACAACTACAATGAGCAGTTCTTC
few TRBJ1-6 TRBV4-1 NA CASSQDTRNSPLHF TGCGCCAGCAGCCAAGACACACGGAATTCACCCCTCCACTTT
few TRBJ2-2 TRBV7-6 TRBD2 CASSQREPGELFF TGTGCCAGCAGCCAGCGGGAGCCCGGGGAGCTGTTTTTT
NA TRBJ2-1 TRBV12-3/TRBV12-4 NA CASSLMAGWNEQFF TGTGCCAGCAGTTTAATGGCGGGGTGGAATGAGCAGTTCTTC
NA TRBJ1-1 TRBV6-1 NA CASSEGTENTEAFF TGTGCCAGCAGTGAAGGGACAGAGAACACTGAAGCTTTCTTT
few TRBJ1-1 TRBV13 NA CASSSSGNEAFF TGTGCCAGCAGCTCATCGGGAAATGAAGCTTTCTTT
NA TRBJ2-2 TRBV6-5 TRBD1 CASSYGDRATGELFF TGTGCCAGCAGTTACGGGGACAGGGCCACCGGGGAGCTGTTTTTT
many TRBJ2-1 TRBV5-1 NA CASSLRGPNEQFF TGCGCCAGCAGCCTTCGAGGTCCCAATGAGCAGTTCTTC
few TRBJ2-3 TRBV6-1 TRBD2 CASSQTSGGIRDTQYF TGTGCCAGCAGTCAGACTAGCGGGGGGATTCGAGATACGCAGTATTTT
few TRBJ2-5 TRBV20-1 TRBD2 CSATGTSGMLETQYF TGCAGTGCTACAGGGACTAGCGGGATGTTAGAGACCCAGTACTTC
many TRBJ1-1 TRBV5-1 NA CASSLVKNTEAFF TGCGCCAGCAGCTTGGTTAAGAACACTGAAGCTTTCTTT
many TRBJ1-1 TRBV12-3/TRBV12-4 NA CASLEHLNTEAFF TGTGCCAGCCTTGAACATCTGAACACTGAAGCTTTCTTT
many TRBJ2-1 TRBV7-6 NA CASSLGGGYNEQFF TGTGCCAGCAGCTTAGGGGGCGGCTACAATGAGCAGTTCTTC
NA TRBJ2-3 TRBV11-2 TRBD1 CASSLGTGGRGTDTQYF TGTGCCAGCAGCTTAGGAACAGGGGGCAGGGGCACAGATACGCAGTATTTT
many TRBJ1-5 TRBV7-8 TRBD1 CASSSTGVGGNQPQHF TGTGCCAGCAGCTCTACAGGGGTAGGGGGCAATCAGCCCCAGCATTTT
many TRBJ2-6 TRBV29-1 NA CSVEEGRTSGANVLTF TGCAGCGTTGAAGAGGGGCGGACCTCTGGGGCCAACGTCCTGACTTTC
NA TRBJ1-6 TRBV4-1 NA CASSQVDNSPLHF TGCGCCAGCAGCCAAGTGGATAATTCACCCCTCCACTTT
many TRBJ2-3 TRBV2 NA CASSEFSTAAGITF TGTGCCAGCAGTGAGTTTTCAACTGCGGCAGGGATAACTTTT
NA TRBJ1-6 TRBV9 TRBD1 CASTQQGGSSPLHF TGTGCCAGCACCCAGCAGGGGGGCAGTTCACCCCTCCACTTT
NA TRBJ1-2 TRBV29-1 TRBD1 CSVEVPGQGIYGYTF TGCAGCGTTGAAGTGCCCGGACAGGGTATCTATGGCTACACCTTC
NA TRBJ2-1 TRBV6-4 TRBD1 CASSVFRTGQRNEQFF TGTGCCAGCAGTGTGTTCAGGACAGGGCAAAGGAATGAGCAGTTCTTC
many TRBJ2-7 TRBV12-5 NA CASGLNNRPYEQYF TGTGCTAGTGGTTTGAATAACCGCCCCTACGAGCAGTACTTC
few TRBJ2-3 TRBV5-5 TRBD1 CASSLVQGAGDTQYF TGTGCCAGCAGCTTGGTTCAGGGGGCCGGAGATACGCAGTATTTT
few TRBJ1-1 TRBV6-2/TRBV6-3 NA CASLLNTEAFF TGTGCCAGTTTACTGAACACTGAAGCTTTCTTT
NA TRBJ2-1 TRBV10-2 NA CASSESSGSSYNEQFF TGCGCCAGCAGTGAGTCTTCAGGGAGCTCCTACAATGAGCAGTTCTTC
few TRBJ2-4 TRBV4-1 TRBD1 CASSPHTPRGGNENIQYF TGCGCCAGCAGCCCTCATACCCCTCGAGGGGGCAATGAAAACATTCAGTACTTC
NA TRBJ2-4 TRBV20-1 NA CSARYSSLAKNIQYF TGCAGTGCTAGATACAGTTCCTTAGCCAAAAACATTCAGTACTTC
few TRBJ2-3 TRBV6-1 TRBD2 CASSKTSGVRDTQYF TGTGCCAGCAGCAAAACTAGCGGGGTGAGGGATACGCAGTATTTT
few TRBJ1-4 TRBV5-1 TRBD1 CASSRGQNEKLFF TGCGCCAGCAGCAGGGGACAGAATGAAAAACTGTTTTTT
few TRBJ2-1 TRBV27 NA CASMGYGNEQFF TGTGCCAGCATGGGATATGGCAATGAGCAGTTCTTC
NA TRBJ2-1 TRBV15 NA CATSRDESGLTYNEQFF TGTGCCACCAGCAGAGATGAATCAGGGCTCACCTACAATGAGCAGTTCTTC
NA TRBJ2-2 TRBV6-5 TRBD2 CASSSRLAEITGELFF TGTGCCAGCAGTTCGCGACTAGCGGAGATCACCGGGGAGCTGTTTTTT
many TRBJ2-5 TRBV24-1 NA CATSDSSGTYREETQYF TGTGCCACCAGTGATTCGTCCGGGACCTATAGAGAAGAGACCCAGTACTTC
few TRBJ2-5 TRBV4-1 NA CASSQDLDGEQETQYF TGCGCCAGCAGCCAAGATCTTGATGGCGAACAAGAGACCCAGTACTTC
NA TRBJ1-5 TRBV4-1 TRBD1 CASSSGGHPDQPQHF TGCGCCAGCAGCTCAGGGGGGCACCCAGATCAGCCCCAGCATTTT
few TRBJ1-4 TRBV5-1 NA CASSFGQTNEKLFF TGCGCCAGCAGCTTTGGACAGACTAATGAAAAACTGTTTTTT
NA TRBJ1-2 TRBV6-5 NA CASSYAGAGNGYTF TGTGCCAGCAGTTACGCGGGCGCGGGGAATGGCTACACCTTC
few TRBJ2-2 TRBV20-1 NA CSARARRDFGELFF TGCAGTGCTAGAGCCCGCCGGGACTTCGGGGAGCTGTTTTTT
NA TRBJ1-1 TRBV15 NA CATADTQQGGTEAFF TGTGCCACAGCAGATACCCAGCAGGGTGGCACTGAAGCTTTCTTT
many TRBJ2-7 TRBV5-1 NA CASRWGAVYEQYF TGCGCCAGCAGATGGGGGGCGGTCTACGAGCAGTACTTC
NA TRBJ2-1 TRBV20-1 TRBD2 CSARDRASGDNEQFF TGCAGTGCTAGAGACAGGGCTAGCGGTGACAATGAGCAGTTCTTC
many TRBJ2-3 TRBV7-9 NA CASSPWQGGTDTQYF TGTGCCAGCAGCCCCTGGCAGGGTGGGACAGATACGCAGTATTTT
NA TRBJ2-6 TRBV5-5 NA CASSLDAGANVLTF TGTGCCAGCAGCTTGGACGCTGGGGCCAACGTCCTGACTTTC
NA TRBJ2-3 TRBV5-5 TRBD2 CASSPGLAVSDTQYF TGTGCCAGCAGCCCCGGACTAGCCGTCTCAGATACGCAGTATTTT
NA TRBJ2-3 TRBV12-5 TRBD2 CASGFGTSVTDTQYF TGTGCTAGTGGTTTCGGGACTAGCGTCACAGATACGCAGTATTTT
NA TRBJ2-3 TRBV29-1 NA CSVAGGDRDTQYF TGCAGCGTTGCCGGAGGAGACAGGGATACGCAGTATTTT
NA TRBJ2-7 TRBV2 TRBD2 CASRVAGREQYF TGTGCCAGCAGAGTAGCGGGACGAGAGCAGTACTTC
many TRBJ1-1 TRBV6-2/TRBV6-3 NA CASSYFGENTEAFF TGTGCCAGCAGTTACTTTGGCGAGAACACTGAAGCTTTCTTT
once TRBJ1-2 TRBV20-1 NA CSARAKQGGYGYTF TGCAGTGCTAGAGCAAAACAGGGTGGATATGGCTACACCTTC
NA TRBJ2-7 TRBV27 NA CASSQMGNEQYF TGTGCCAGCAGCCAAATGGGTAACGAGCAGTACTTC
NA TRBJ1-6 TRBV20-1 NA CSARDLGQELSPLHF TGCAGTGCTAGAGATCTTGGGCAGGAACTTTCACCCCTCCACTTT
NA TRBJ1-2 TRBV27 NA CASSHPRDYGYTF TGTGCCAGCAGTCACCCCCGGGACTATGGCTACACCTTC
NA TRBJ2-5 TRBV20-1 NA CSAREGGRQETQYF TGCAGTGCTAGAGAGGGTGGCAGGCAAGAGACCCAGTACTTC
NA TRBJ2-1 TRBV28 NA CASSHSGTTYNEQFF TGTGCCAGCAGTCACTCCGGGACAACCTACAATGAGCAGTTCTTC
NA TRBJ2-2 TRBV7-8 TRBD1 CASSWDRGARELFF TGTGCCAGCAGCTGGGACAGGGGGGCCCGGGAGCTGTTTTTT
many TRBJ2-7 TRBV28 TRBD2 CASSFATSGSSYEQYF TGTGCCAGCAGTTTCGCTACTAGCGGGAGCTCCTACGAGCAGTACTTC